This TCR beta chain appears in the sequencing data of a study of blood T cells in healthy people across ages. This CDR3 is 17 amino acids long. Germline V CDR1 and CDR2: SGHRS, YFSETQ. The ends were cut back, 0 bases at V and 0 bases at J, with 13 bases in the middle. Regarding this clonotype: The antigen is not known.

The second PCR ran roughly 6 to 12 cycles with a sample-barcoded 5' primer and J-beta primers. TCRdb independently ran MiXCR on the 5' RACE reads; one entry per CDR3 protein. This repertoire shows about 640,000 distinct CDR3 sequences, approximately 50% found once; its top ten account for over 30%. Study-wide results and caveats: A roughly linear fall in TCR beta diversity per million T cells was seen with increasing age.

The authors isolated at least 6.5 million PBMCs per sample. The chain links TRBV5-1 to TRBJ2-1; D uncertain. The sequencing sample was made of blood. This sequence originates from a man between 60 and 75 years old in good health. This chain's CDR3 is CASSLAQARSSYNEQFF. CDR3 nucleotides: TGCGCCAGCAGCTTGGCCCAGGCCCGAAGCTCCTACAATGAGCAGTTCTTC.